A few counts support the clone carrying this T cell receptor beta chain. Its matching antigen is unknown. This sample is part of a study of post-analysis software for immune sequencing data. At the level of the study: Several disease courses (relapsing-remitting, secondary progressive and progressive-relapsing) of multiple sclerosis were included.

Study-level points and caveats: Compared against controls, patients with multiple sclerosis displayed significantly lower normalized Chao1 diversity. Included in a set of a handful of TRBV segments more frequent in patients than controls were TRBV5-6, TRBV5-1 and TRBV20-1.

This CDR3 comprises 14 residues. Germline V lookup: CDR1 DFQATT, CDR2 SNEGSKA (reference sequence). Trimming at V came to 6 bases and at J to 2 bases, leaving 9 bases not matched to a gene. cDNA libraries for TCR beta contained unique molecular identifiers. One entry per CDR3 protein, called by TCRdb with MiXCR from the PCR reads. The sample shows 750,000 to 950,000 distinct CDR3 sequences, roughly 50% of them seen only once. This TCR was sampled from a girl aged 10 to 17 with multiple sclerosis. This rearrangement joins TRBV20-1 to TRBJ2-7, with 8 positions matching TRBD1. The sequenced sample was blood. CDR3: CSANRGAPTYEQYF. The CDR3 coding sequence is TGCAGTGCCAACAGGGGGGCCCCTACCTACGAGCAGTACTTC.